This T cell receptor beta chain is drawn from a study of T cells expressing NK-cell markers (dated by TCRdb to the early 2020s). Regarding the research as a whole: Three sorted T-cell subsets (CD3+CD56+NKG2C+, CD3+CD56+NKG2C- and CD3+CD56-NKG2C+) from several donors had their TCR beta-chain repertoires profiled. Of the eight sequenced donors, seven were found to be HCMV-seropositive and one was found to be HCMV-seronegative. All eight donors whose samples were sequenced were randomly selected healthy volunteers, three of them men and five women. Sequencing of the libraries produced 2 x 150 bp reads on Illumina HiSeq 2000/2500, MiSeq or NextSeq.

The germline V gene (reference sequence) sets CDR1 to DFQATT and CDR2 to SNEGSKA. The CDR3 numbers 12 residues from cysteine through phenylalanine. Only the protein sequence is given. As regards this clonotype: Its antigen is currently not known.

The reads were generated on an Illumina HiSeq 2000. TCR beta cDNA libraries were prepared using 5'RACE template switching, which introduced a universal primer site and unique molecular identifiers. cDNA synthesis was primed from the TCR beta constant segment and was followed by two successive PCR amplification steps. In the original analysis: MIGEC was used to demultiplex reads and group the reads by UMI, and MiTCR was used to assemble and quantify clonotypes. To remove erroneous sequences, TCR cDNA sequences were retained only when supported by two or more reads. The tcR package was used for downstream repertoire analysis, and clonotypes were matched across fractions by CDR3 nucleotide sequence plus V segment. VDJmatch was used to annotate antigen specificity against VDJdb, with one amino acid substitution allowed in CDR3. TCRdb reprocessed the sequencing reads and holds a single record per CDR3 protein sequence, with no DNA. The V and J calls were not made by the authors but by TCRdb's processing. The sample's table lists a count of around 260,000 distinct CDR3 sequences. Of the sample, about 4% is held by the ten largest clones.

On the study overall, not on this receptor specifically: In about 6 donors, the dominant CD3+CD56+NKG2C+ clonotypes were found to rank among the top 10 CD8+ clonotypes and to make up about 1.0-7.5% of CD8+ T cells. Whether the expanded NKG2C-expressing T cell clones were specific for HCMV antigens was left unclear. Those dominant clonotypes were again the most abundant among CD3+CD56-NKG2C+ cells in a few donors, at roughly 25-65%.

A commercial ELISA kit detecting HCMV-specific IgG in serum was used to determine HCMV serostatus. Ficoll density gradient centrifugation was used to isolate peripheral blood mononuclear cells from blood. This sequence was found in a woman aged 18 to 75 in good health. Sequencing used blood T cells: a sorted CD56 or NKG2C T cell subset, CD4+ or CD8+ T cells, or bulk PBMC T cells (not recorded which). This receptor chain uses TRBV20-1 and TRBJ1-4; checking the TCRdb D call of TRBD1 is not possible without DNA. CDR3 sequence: CSAPDRNEKLFF.